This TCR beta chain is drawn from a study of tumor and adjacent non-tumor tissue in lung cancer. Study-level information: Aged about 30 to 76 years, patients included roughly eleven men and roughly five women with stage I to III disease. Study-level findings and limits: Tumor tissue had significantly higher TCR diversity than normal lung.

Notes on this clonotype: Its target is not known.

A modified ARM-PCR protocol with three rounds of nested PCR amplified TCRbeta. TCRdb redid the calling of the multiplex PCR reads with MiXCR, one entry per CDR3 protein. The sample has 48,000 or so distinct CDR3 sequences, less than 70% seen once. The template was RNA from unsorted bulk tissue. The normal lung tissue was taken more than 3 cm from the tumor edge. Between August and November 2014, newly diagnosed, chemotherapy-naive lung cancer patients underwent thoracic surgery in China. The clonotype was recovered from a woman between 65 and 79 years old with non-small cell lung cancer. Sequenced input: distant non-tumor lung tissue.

This CDR3 is CSALSFPRTKENEQYF. The CDR3 DNA is TGCAGCGCCCTTTCATTCCCCAGGACGAAGGAGAACGAGCAGTACTTC. V is TRBV29-1 and J is TRBJ2-7; D unresolved. The V end was cut by 7 bases, the J end by 5 bases, with 27 bases between. This CDR3 spans 16 amino acids. Germline loops: CDR1 SQVTM, CDR2 ANQGSEA.